The 22 T cell receptor beta chains given below trace back to one sample, sequenced in a study of T cell repertoires in aging, cancer and after chemotherapy. The template was genomic DNA from peripheral blood, not RNA. Multiplex touch-down PCR with TRB-A/B primers amplified rearranged V-D-J TRB sequences. TCRdb passed the multiplex PCR reads through MiXCR, listing each CDR3 protein once. Here the sample spans about 1,200 distinct CDR3 sequences, about 22% being singletons. The sequenced sample was blood. The receptors here all came from a human donor with a solid tumor.

This clonotype was seen only a few times. The chain combines TRBV15 with TRBJ1-1; 7 bases line up with TRBD1. CDR1 and CDR2 from the germline V gene are LNHNV and YYDKDF (reference sequence). The CDR3 extends over 15 amino acids. V was clipped by 0 bases and J by 7 bases; unmatched bases: 8. The CDR3 nucleotides read TGTGCCACCAGCAGAGATGCAGGGGGGATAAGTGAAGCTTTCTTT. This translates into CATSRDAGGISEAFF.

This chain joins TRBV27 and TRBJ2-4; a weak D match, TRBD2 (6 bases). The germline V and J ends were trimmed by 5 bases and 4 bases, with 12 bases remaining between them. This CDR3 is 14 amino acids long. Germline loops: CDR1 MNHEY, CDR2 SMNVEV (reference sequence). The CDR3 loop is CASSPDYYKNIQYF. As DNA, the CDR3 is TGTGCCAGCAGTCCGGACTATTATAAAAACATTCAGTACTTC.

In its sample, this clonotype is medium-sized. The CDR3 DNA sequence: TGTGCCAGCAGTGAATCAGGGGCAAATCAGCCCCAGCATTTT. This encodes CASSESGANQPQHF. This chain uses TRBV6-1 with TRBJ1-5; D might be TRBD1 (6 bases). CDR3 length: 14 residues. The germline CDR1 and CDR2 sequences are MNHNS and SASEGT. Between the trimmed V and J ends, which lost 2 bases and 4 bases, there was a span of 9 bases.

The V gene is TRBV9, the J gene TRBJ1-2, with a possible D match to TRBD1 (5 bases). V was pared by 3 bases and J by 4 bases, with 10 bases between. Germline loops: CDR1 SGDLS, CDR2 YYNGEE. CDR3 length equals 13 residues. The CDR3 DNA reads as TGTGCCAGCAGCGGCGACAGTCCCTATGGCTACACCTTC. Protein: CASSGDSPYGYTF.

V and J are TRBV6-1 and TRBJ2-5; D gene ambiguous. The CDR3 has 15 amino acids. Germline V gene lookup returns CDR1 MNHNS and CDR2 SASEGT. The V end lost 1 base, the J end lost 2 bases, and 11 bases lay between the germline ends. The CDR3 is CASSEVGWDQETQYF. CDR3 sequence (DNA): TGTGCCAGCAGTGAAGTGGGTTGGGATCAAGAGACCCAGTACTTC.

This chain links TRBV5-1 with TRBJ1-2, with 9 positions matching TRBD1. Germline loops: CDR1 SGHRS, CDR2 YFSETQ. The CDR3 spans 16 residues. Trimming took 0 bases from V and 8 from J; bases not matched to a gene: 11. In DNA form, the CDR3 reads TGCGCCAGCAGCTTGGATGGACAGGGGATGAGAGGAGGCTACACCTTC. Its translation is CASSLDGQGMRGGYTF.

This clonotype was seen a handful of times. The V call is TRBV12-3 or TRBV12-4, the J call TRBJ2-7; D could derive from TRBD1 or TRBD2 (5 bases each). The V and J ends lost 6 bases and 3 bases respectively, with 15 bases between them. The CDR3 loop spans 14 amino acids. CDR3 region: CASSPTAGSYEQYF. In DNA, the CDR3 is TGTGCCAGCAGCCCAACCGCAGGGAGCTACGAGCAGTACTTC.

This clonotype came up a few times. The J gene is TRBJ1-5, the V gene TRBV20-1; tentatively, D is TRBD1 (6 bases). Trimming left V 4 bases short and J 9 bases short, with 19 bases between. CDR1 DFQATT and CDR2 SNEGSKA come from the germline V gene (reference sequence). CDR3 length equals 14 residues. The CDR3 coding sequence is TGCAGTGCTACCCCTCGGGGGCAAACGGGGCCCCAGCATTTT. Amino acids: CSATPRGQTGPQHF.

The chain couples TRBV6-4 to TRBJ2-7; 10 bases are a match to TRBD2. Germline CDR1 reads MRHNA; CDR2 reads SNTAGT. This CDR3 region has 18 residues. V lost 7 bases to trimming and J lost 3 bases; unmatched junction nucleotides: 18. CDR3 protein: CASNTKTPASGRHYEQYF. The CDR3 nucleotides are TGTGCCAGCAATACTAAAACCCCCGCTAGCGGGAGACACTACGAGCAGTACTTC.

The chain employs TRBV9 and TRBJ2-3, with unresolved D. Germline CDR1 reads SGDLS; CDR2 reads YYNGEE. Trimming took off 4 bases at V and 2 bases at J, with 5 bases between the two ends. This CDR3 contains 12 residues. Written as DNA, the CDR3 is TGTGCCAGCAGCTTTAACACAGATACGCAGTATTTT. It codes for CASSFNTDTQYF.

The gene calls are TRBV12-3 or TRBV12-4 and TRBJ2-2; D is unresolved. The CDR3 sequence is 14 residues long. V lost 3 bases and J lost 3, with 8 bases in between. The CDR3 spells CASSFVSYTGELFF. CDR3 coding DNA: TGTGCCAGCAGTTTTGTTTCATACACCGGGGAGCTGTTTTTT.

This clonotype was detected only a few times. This sequence joins TRBV12-3 or TRBV12-4 and TRBJ1-2, with D perhaps TRBD1 (6 bases). This CDR3 has 15 residues. V lost 2 bases to trimming and J lost 4 bases, with 14 bases between them. CDR3 nucleotide sequence: TGTGCCAGCAGTTTAATCGGCAGGGGAATCTATGGCTACACCTTC. Translated, it gives CASSLIGRGIYGYTF.

J is TRBJ2-1 and V is TRBV21-1; TRBD2 is the table's D call and was not checked against the DNA. TRBV21-1 is an annotated pseudogene. The CDR3 consists of 18 residues. The CDR3, as DNA: TGTGCCAGCCGAACGGCCCATTACAAGCGGGAGGACGCCAATGAGCAGTTCTTC. Translated: CASRTAHYKREDANEQFF.

J is TRBJ2-3 and V is TRBV6-1; TRBD2 aligns across 8 bases. Germline CDR1 is MNHNS and CDR2 is SASEGT. There are 18 residues in the CDR3. Trimming took 7 bases from V and 3 from J; bases not matched to a gene: 18. The CDR3 region is CASKLERGRSLGTDTQYF. CDR3 in DNA: TGTGCCAGCAAGTTGGAGCGCGGGAGGTCCCTGGGGACAGATACGCAGTATTTT.

The chain couples TRBV4-2 to TRBJ1-4; TRBD1 is a possible D gene (6 bases). This CDR3 is built from 16 residues. The V gene's germline CDR1 is LGHNA and CDR2 YNFKEQ. Trimming removed 4 bases at V and 2 bases at J, with 14 bases between. CDR3 loop: CASSRTVQGTNEKLFF. CDR3 nucleotide sequence: TGTGCCAGCAGCCGGACGGTCCAGGGGACTAATGAAAAACTGTTTTTT.

On this clonotype: A much larger clonotype is one base distant, so this may be a read error. The V gene is TRBV10-3, the J gene TRBJ2-3, with 14 bases matching TRBD2. V trimming: 4 bases; J trimming: 4 bases; junction bases outside the gene matches: 1. The CDR3 sequence is 15 residues long. Germline V lookup: CDR1 ENHRY, CDR2 SYGVKD. DNA for the CDR3: TGTGCCATCAGTGGACTAGCGGGAGGGCCAGATACGCAGTATTTT. Amino acids: CAISGLAGGPDTQYF.

This clonotype turned up a few times. V is TRBV12-5 and J is TRBJ2-3; D is unresolved. Germline assignment: CDR1 LGHNT and CDR2 FRNRAP. The CDR3 totals 15 residues. The ends were cut back, 5 bases at V and 1 base at J, with 13 bases in the middle. DNA of the CDR3: TGTGCTAGTGGTCAAAGCCTCATGGGCACAGATACGCAGTATTTT. Translation: CASGQSLMGTDTQYF.

This clonotype turned up a few times. The chain links TRBV27 to TRBJ2-3; 8 bases match TRBD1. V trimming: 4 bases; J trimming: 0 bases; junction bases outside the gene matches: 3. Per germline, CDR1 MNHEY and CDR2 SMNVEV (reference sequence). The CDR3 runs 15 residues. The DNA of the CDR3 is TGTGCCAGCAGTTCGAACAGGGGGAGCACAGATACGCAGTATTTT. It codes for CASSSNRGSTDTQYF.

Concerning this clonotype: This may arise from a read error, as a much more abundant clone is one base away. The CDR3 here is CASSEPTVAGGANVLTF. CDR3 nucleotide sequence: TGTGCCAGCAGTGAACCGACAGTGGCCGGGGGGGCCAACGTCCTGACTTTC. The chain links TRBV6-1 to TRBJ2-6, with a possible D match to TRBD1 (5 bases). The CDR3 sequence is 17 residues long. The V gene lost 2 bases and the J gene lost 4 bases, with 15 bases spanning the gap. Germline V gene lookup returns CDR1 MNHNS and CDR2 SASEGT.

By share of the sample, this clonotype is large. The chain links TRBV7-2 to TRBJ2-1; 8 nucleotides align to TRBD2. The junction had 12 bases not matched to a gene; V was cut back by 8 bases and J by 6 bases. This CDR3 region has 15 residues. Looked up from germline, CDR1 is SGHTA and CDR2 is FQGNSA. CDR3 bases: TGTGCCAGCCACTTGGGGACTAGGGGGGTCAATGAGCAGTTCTTC. As protein: CASHLGTRGVNEQFF. Combining the CDR3 with reference TRBV7-2 and TRBJ2-1 gives the whole variable domain GAGVSQSPSNKVTEKGKDVELRCDPISGHTALYWYRQSLGQGLEFLIYFQGNSAPDKSGLPSDRFSAERTGGSVSTLTIQRTQQEDSAVYLCASHLGTRGVNEQFFGPGTRLTVL.

The chain has TRBV6-4 and TRBJ2-1, with a tentative D call TRBD2 (6 bases). The germline V gene has CDR1 MRHNA and CDR2 SNTAGT. CDR3 length equals 13 residues. Trimming pared 6 bases from V and 8 bases from J, leaving 14 bases between. The CDR3 DNA follows: TGTGCCAGCAGCGTCCGGGACTTAGATGAGCAGTTCTTC. Protein sequence: CASSVRDLDEQFF.

By share, this clonotype ranks as medium-sized (0.01 to 0.1%). V is TRBV19 and J is TRBJ2-6; no firm D call. The germline CDR1 and CDR2 sequences are LNHDA and SQIVND (reference sequence). Trimming shortened V by 5 bases and J by 1 base, and 3 bases separated the two germline ends. CDR3 length: 13 amino acids. The CDR3 region has the DNA TGTGCCAGTAGTCAGTCTGGGGCCAACGTCCTGACTTTC. Protein sequence: CASSQSGANVLTF.